The sequence of this T cell receptor beta chain was determined in a study of T cell repertoires in cytomegalovirus infection. About the study: TCR beta signatures that were public indicated CMV infection and matching HLA type.

Trimming removed 4 bases at V and 0 bases at J, with 14 bases between. Germline lookup yields CDR1 SGHDT and CDR2 YYEEEE. CDR3 length equals 16 residues. This clonotype was seen repeatedly, ten times or more. Its antigen remains unknown. MiXCR was run by TCRdb on the reads, yielding one entry per CDR3 protein. The repertoire holds a few hundred thousand distinct CDR3 sequences, with around 18% as singletons. The study's findings and limits: Frequencies of public TCR beta families were cumulated, and this identified carriers of CMV plus the relevant HLA. What dominated the ex vivo response were HLA-C-restricted CMV-specific TCR beta clonotypes.

Sequenced sample: PBMCs. The origin of this receptor is a human donor in good health (CMV status not recorded). Some clones in this sample may be carry-over from other donors' samples. V gene TRBV5-6 combines with J gene TRBJ2-1, with a weak D call TRBD2 (5 bases). This CDR3 reads CASSRLPGSSYNEQFF. CDR3 nucleotide sequence: TGTGCCAGCAGCCGTTTACCGGGGAGCTCCTACAATGAGCAGTTCTTC.